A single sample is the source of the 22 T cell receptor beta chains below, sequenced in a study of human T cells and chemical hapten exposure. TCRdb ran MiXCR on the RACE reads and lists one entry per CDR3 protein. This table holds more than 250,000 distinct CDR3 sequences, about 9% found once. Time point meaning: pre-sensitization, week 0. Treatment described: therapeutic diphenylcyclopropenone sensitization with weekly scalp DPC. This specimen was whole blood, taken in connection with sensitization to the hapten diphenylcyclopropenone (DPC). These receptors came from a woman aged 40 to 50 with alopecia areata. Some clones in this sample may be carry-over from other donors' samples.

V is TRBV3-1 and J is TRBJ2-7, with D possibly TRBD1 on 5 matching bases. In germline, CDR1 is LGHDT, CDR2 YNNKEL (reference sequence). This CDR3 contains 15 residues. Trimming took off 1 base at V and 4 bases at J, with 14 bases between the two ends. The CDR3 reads CASSQAGSTEYEQYF. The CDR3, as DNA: TGTGCCAGCAGCCAAGCAGGTTCGACAGAATACGAGCAGTACTTC.

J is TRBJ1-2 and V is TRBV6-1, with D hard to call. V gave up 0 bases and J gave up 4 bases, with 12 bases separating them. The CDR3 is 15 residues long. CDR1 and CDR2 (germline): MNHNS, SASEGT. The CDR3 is CASSEAKVRIYGYTF. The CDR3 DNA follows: TGTGCCAGCAGTGAAGCCAAGGTCAGGATCTATGGCTACACCTTC.

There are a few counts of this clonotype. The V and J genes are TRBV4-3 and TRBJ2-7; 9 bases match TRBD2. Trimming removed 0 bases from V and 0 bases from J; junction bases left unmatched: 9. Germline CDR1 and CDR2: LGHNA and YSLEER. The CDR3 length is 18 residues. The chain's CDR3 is CASSQDLFASGTSYEQYF. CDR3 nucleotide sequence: TGCGCCAGCAGCCAAGATCTTTTTGCTAGCGGGACCTCCTACGAGCAGTACTTC.

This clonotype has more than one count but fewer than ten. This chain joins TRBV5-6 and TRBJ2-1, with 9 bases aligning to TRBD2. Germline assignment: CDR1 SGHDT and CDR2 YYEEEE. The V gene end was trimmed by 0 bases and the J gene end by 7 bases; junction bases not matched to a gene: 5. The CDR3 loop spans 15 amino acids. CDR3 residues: CASSLEPSGMNEQFF. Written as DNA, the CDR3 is TGTGCCAGCAGCTTGGAGCCTAGCGGGATGAATGAGCAGTTCTTC.

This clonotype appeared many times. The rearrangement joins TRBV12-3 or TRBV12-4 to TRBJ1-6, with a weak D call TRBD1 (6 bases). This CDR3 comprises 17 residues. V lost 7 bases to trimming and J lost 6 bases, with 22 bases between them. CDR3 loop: CASTRVRGALINSPLHF. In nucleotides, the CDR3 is TGTGCCAGCACCCGGGTGCGGGGGGCTCTAATTAATTCACCCCTCCACTTT.

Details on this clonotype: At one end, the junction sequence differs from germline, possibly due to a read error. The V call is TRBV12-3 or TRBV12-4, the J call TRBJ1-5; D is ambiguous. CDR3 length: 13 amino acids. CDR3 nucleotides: TGTGCCAGCAGTTTAGCGGAGAATCAGTCCCAGCATTTT. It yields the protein CASSLAENQSQHF.

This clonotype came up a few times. The CDR3 sequence is CASSQDLGLYDEQYF. As DNA, the CDR3 is TGCGCCAGCAGCCAAGATCTGGGGCTATACGACGAGCAGTACTTC. The J gene is TRBJ2-7, the V gene TRBV4-1; weak D call: TRBD1 (5 bases). This CDR3 is 15 amino acids long. The V gene lost 0 bases and the J gene lost 5 bases, with 14 bases spanning the gap. The germline CDR1 and CDR2 sequences are MGHRA and YSYEKL.

CDR3 nucleotide sequence: TGTGCCAGCAGCCAAGTGCTGGGGGAGACCCAGTACTTC. This codes for CASSQVLGETQYF. The rearrangement uses TRBV4-2 and TRBJ2-5; D not resolved. The ends were cut back, 1 base at V and 5 bases at J, with 8 bases in the middle. In germline, CDR1 is LGHNA, CDR2 YNFKEQ. CDR3 size: 13 residues.

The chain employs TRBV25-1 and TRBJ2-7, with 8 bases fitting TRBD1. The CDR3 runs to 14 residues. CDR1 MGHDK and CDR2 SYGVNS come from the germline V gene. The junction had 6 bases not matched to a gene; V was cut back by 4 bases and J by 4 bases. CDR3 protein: CASSAVQGAYEQYF. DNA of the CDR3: TGTGCCAGCAGTGCAGTCCAGGGGGCGTACGAGCAGTACTTC.

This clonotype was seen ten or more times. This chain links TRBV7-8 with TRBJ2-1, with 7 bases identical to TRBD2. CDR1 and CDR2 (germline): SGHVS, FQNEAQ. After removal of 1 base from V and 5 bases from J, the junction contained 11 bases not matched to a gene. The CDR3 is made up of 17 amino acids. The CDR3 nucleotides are TGTGCCAGCAGCTTAGTACGACTAGCTGTTAAGGACAATGAGCAGTTCTTC. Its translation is CASSLVRLAVKDNEQFF.

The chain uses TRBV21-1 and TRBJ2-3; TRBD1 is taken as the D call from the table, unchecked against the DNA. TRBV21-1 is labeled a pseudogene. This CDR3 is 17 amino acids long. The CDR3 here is CASSKEDDSPSTDTQYF. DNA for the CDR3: TGTGCCAGCAGCAAAGAAGACGACAGCCCAAGCACAGATACGCAGTATTTT.

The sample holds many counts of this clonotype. DNA of the CDR3: TGTGCCAGCAGTGAAAACGGCGTTGCGGATACGCAGTATTTT. This encodes CASSENGVADTQYF. The chain joins TRBV6-4 to TRBJ2-3, with unresolved D. Trimming removed 3 bases at V and 6 bases at J, with 13 bases between. Germline loops: CDR1 MRHNA, CDR2 SNTAGT. CDR3 length: 14 amino acids.

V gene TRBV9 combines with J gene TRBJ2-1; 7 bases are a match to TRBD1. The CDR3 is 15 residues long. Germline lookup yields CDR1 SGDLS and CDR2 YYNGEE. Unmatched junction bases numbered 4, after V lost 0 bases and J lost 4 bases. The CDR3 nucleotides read TGTGCCAGCAGCGTAGGAAGGGGGCCGTACAATGAGCAGTTCTTC. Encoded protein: CASSVGRGPYNEQFF. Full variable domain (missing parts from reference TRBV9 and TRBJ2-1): DSGVTQTPKHLITATGQRVTLRCSPRSGDLSVYWYQQSLDQGLQFLIQYYNGEERAKGNILERFSAQQFPDLHSELNLSSLELGDSALYFCASSVGRGPYNEQFFGPGTRLTVL.

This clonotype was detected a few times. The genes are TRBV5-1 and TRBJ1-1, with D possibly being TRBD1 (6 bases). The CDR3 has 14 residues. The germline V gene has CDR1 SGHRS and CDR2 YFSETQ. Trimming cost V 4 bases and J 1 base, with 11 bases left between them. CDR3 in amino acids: CASSPQGQNTEAFF. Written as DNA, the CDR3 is TGCGCCAGCAGCCCCCAGGGACAGAACACTGAAGCTTTCTTT.

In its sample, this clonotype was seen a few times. The CDR3 region has the DNA TGTGCCAGCAGCTTAGGCCGCCTAGCATTTGACACAGATACGCAGTATTTT. Encoded protein: CASSLGRLAFDTDTQYF. The V gene is TRBV11-2, the J gene TRBJ2-3, with D possibly TRBD2 on 5 matching bases. CDR1 and CDR2 (germline): SGHAT, FQNNGV. The ends were cut back, 1 base at V and 2 bases at J, with 16 bases in the middle. This CDR3 spans 17 amino acids.

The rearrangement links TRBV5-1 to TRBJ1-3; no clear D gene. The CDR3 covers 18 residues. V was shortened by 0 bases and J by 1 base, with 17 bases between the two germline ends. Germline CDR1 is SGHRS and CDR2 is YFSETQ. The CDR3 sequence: CASSLVLGGRFSGNTIYF. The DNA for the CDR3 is TGCGCCAGCAGCTTGGTGCTAGGTGGCCGATTTTCTGGAAACACCATATATTTT.

CDR3 DNA: TGTGCCAGCAGCTTAATTACGGGGGGCCACGGGGCCAACTATGGCTACACCTTC. The encoded protein is CASSLITGGHGANYGYTF. The chain is built from TRBV7-2 and TRBJ1-2; possibly TRBD1 for D (6 bases). This CDR3 is 18 amino acids long. Per the germline V gene, CDR1 is SGHTA and CDR2 is FQGNSA. Trimming took off 2 bases at V and 2 bases at J, with 21 bases between the two ends.

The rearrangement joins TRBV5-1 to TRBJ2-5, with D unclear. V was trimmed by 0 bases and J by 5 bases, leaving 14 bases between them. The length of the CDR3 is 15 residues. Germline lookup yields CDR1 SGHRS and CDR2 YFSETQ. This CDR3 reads CASSLVSSEYETQYF. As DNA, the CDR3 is TGCGCCAGCAGCTTGGTATCCTCGGAGTATGAGACCCAGTACTTC. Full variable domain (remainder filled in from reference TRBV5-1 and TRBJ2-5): KAGVTQTPRYLIKTRGQQVTLSCSPISGHRSVSWYQQTPGQGLQFLFEYFSETQRNKGNFPGRFSGRQFSNSRSEMNVSTLELGDSALYLCASSLVSSEYETQYFGPGTRLLVL.

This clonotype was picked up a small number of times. CDR3 protein: CASTQGAITDTQYF. The CDR3 DNA follows: TGTGCCAGCACCCAGGGAGCTATCACAGATACGCAGTATTTT. This chain links TRBV6-6 with TRBJ2-3; D possibly uses TRBD1 or TRBD2 (5 bases each). In germline, CDR1 is MNHNY, CDR2 SVGAGI (reference sequence). The V gene lost 7 bases and the J gene lost 2 bases, with 13 bases spanning the gap. CDR3 length equals 14 residues.

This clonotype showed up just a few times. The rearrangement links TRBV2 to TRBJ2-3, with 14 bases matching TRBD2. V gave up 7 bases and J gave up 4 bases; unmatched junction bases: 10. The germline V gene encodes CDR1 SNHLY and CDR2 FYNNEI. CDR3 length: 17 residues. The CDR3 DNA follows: TGTGCCAGCACTCACCTTGGGACTAGCGGGAGCCCAGATACGCAGTATTTT. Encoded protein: CASTHLGTSGSPDTQYF.

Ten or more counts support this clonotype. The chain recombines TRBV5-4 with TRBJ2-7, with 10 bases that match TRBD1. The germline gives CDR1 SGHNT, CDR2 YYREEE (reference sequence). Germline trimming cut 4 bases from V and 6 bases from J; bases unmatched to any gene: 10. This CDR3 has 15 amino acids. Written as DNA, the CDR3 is TGTGCCAGCAGCCTGGGACAGGGGACGCTGGGCGAGCAGTACTTC. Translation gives CASSLGQGTLGEQYF.

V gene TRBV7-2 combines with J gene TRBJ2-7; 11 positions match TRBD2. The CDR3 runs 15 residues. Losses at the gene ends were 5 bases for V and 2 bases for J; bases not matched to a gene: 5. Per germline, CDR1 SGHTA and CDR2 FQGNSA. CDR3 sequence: CASSPTSGSPYEQYF. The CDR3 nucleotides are TGTGCCAGCAGCCCTACTAGCGGGAGTCCCTACGAGCAGTACTTC. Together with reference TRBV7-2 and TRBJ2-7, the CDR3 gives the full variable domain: GAGVSQSPSNKVTEKGKDVELRCDPISGHTALYWYRQSLGQGLEFLIYFQGNSAPDKSGLPSDRFSAERTGGSVSTLTIQRTQQEDSAVYLCASSPTSGSPYEQYFGPGTRLTVT.